Included here is one T cell receptor (beta chain) sequence, with context. This entry is derived from a study of blood T cell repertoires in COVID-19. Study details: PBMCs, B-cell-depleted T cells, or T cells provided the cDNA or gDNA that made up the material.

In the original workflow: Reference gene primer amplification gave estimated nucleated cell counts. The repertoire was sequenced with immunoSEQ multiplex PCR; TCRdb's copy has only in-frame clones and lacks some. V and J calls and clone size are as listed in that table; D and trimming were resolved from the DNA. The sample has 250,000 or so clones, roughly 84% seen once. There are 13 residues in the CDR3. Per germline, CDR1 KGHSH and CDR2 LQKENI. The V end was cut by 5 bases, the J end by 5 bases, with 10 bases between. This rearrangement joins TRBV18 to TRBJ2-1, with D uncertain. The sample was peripheral blood. The receptor was isolated from a man between 60 and 75 years old with acute or convalescent COVID-19. CDR3 sequence reads: CASSNTLDNEQFF. DNA for the CDR3: TGTGCCAGCTCAAATACTCTCGACAATGAGCAGTTCTTC.